What follows are 20 T cell receptor beta chains derived from one specimen sequenced in a study of control samples from healthy donors and cancer patients. Clones were read by immunoSEQ multiplex PCR, and TCRdb kept only the in-frame ones, dropping some. Here the sample spans 82,000 or so clones, around 94% being singletons. Sequencing used blood. These receptors were taken from a young woman in good health.

The V and J genes are TRBV19 and TRBJ1-1; D unresolved. CDR1 LNHDA and CDR2 SQIVND come from the germline V gene (reference sequence). The CDR3 extends over 15 amino acids. Trimming removed 5 bases from V and 1 base from J, with 14 bases in between. DNA for the CDR3: TGTGCCAGTAGTCCCCGGCGCTCAGGGAACACTGAAGCTTTCTTT. This encodes CASSPRRSGNTEAFF.

This chain connects TRBV28 to TRBJ1-5, with D possibly matching TRBD1 (5 bases). The CDR3 loop spans 16 amino acids. Germline V gene lookup returns CDR1 MDHEN and CDR2 SYDVKM. Between the trimmed V and J ends, which lost 2 bases and 3 bases, there was a span of 14 bases. Here the CDR3 DNA reads TGTGCCAGCAGTTTAGGAGGGGCCCCCTACAATCAGCCCCAGCATTTT. Amino acid sequence: CASSLGGAPYNQPQHF.

The chain recombines TRBV6-5 with TRBJ2-7, with 14 bases that match TRBD2. The CDR3 runs 15 residues. The germline CDR1 and CDR2 sequences are MNHEY and SVGAGI. V gave up 8 bases and J gave up 3 bases; unmatched junction bases: 6. CDR3 sequence (DNA): TGTGCCAGCCAGACTAGCGGGGGGGAATTCTACGAGCAGTACTTC. Translated, it gives CASQTSGGEFYEQYF.

The genes are TRBV6-1 and TRBJ1-5; D is perhaps TRBD1 (6 bases). CDR1 is MNHNS and CDR2 is SASEGT in the germline V gene. The CDR3 has 19 residues. The V end was cut by 4 bases, the J end by 2 bases, with 24 bases between. The CDR3: CASSGEDRLGDSGNQPQHF. In DNA, the CDR3 is TGTGCCAGCAGTGGGGAAGACAGGCTCGGAGACTCAGGCAATCAGCCCCAGCATTTT.

This sequence joins TRBV28 and TRBJ1-6; perhaps TRBD1 as D (5 bases). CDR3 length: 13 residues. Trimming removed 6 bases at V and 7 bases at J, with 10 bases between. Germline values: CDR1 MDHEN, CDR2 SYDVKM. CDR3: CASREGLNSPLHF. DNA for the CDR3: TGTGCCAGCAGAGAGGGACTAAATTCACCCCTCCACTTT.

V is TRBV9 and J is TRBJ2-5, with D possibly TRBD1 on 8 matching bases. This CDR3 is 15 amino acids long. V lost 4 bases, J lost 3 bases, and 16 bases lay in between. Germline CDR1 and CDR2: SGDLS and YYNGEE. The CDR3 bases are TGTGCCAGCAGCTTCGGACAGGGAGGGGAAGAGACCCAGTACTTC. Translation: CASSFGQGGEETQYF.

DNA for the CDR3: TGTGCCACCAGCAGAGATGATAGGACAGGGGCGACAGATACGCAGTATTTT. Its protein product is CATSRDDRTGATDTQYF. The chain uses TRBV15 and TRBJ2-3; TRBD1 agrees at 9 bases. The CDR3 consists of 17 residues. Germline lookup yields CDR1 LNHNV and CDR2 YYDKDF (reference sequence). V lost 0 bases, J lost 3 bases, and 7 bases stayed unmatched.

This sequence joins TRBV27 and TRBJ2-3; D remains ambiguous. This CDR3 comprises 10 residues. Germline V lookup: CDR1 MNHEY, CDR2 SMNVEV (reference sequence). V was pared by 6 bases and J by 4 bases, with 2 bases between. CDR3 nucleotides: TGTGCCAGCAGAGCAGATACGCAGTATTTT. It translates to CASRADTQYF.

V is TRBV5-4 and J is TRBJ1-4; no firm D call. V lost 4 bases to trimming and J lost 4 bases, with 11 bases between them. CDR3 size: 14 residues. Germline V gene lookup returns CDR1 SGHNT and CDR2 YYREEE (reference sequence). The CDR3 sequence is CASSQRQDNEKLFF. The CDR3 DNA reads as TGTGCCAGCAGCCAGCGGCAGGATAATGAAAAACTGTTTTTT.

This clone was picked up one time. This chain links TRBV27 with TRBJ1-1; D gene ambiguous. CDR1 is MNHEY and CDR2 is SMNVEV in the germline V gene (reference sequence). V was pared by 10 bases and J by 7 bases, with 13 bases between. The CDR3 is 11 amino acids. CDR3: CATPFRGEAFF. The CDR3 nucleotides are TGTGCCACCCCGTTTCGGGGTGAAGCTTTCTTT.

The count of this clone is one. The chain recombines TRBV5-4 with TRBJ2-5, with D possibly TRBD2 on 6 matching bases. The V gene lost 5 bases and the J gene lost 0 bases, with 11 bases spanning the gap. The CDR3 extends over 14 amino acids. CDR1 and CDR2 from the germline V gene are SGHNT and YYREEE (reference sequence). The DNA for the CDR3 is TGTGCCAGCAGGCCGGGACTGAACCAAGAGACCCAGTACTTC. Translated, it gives CASRPGLNQETQYF.

V gene TRBV27 combines with J gene TRBJ1-5, with 7 positions matching TRBD1. V shed 0 bases, J shed 10 bases, and the junction held 15 bases outside the gene matches. CDR1 MNHEY and CDR2 SMNVEV come from the germline V gene (reference sequence). The length of the CDR3 is 17 residues. The DNA for the CDR3 is TGTGCCAGCAGTTTATCCCCCCTCAAGACAGGGTTCCTTCCCCAGCATTTT. It specifies CASSLSPLKTGFLPQHF.

The rearrangement links TRBV28 to TRBJ2-3, with 7 bases fitting TRBD2. Germline V CDR1 and CDR2: MDHEN, SYDVKM. V trimming: 2 bases; J trimming: 8 bases; junction bases outside the gene matches: 4. The CDR3 is 13 amino acids. The CDR3 DNA is TGTGCCAGCAGTTTAGGTGGGAGGGGTACGCAGTATTTT. Its translation is CASSLGGRGTQYF. The full variable domain, with the rest looked up from reference TRBV28 and TRBJ2-3, is DVKVTQSSRYLVKRTGEKVFLECVQDMDHENMFWYRQDPGLGLRLIYFSYDVKMKEKGDIPEGYSVSREKKERFSLILESASTNQTSMYLCASSLGGRGTQYFGPGTRLTVL.

The chain couples TRBV19 to TRBJ2-5; TRBD1 matches 9 bases. The germline gives CDR1 LNHDA, CDR2 SQIVND (reference sequence). The CDR3 spans 14 residues. Trimming took 8 bases from V and 2 from J; bases not matched to a gene: 6. CDR3 protein: CASQGQGIQETQYF. The CDR3 DNA reads as TGTGCCAGTCAAGGACAGGGGATACAAGAGACCCAGTACTTC.

The chain recombines TRBV15 with TRBJ2-6, with D perhaps matching TRBD1 (6 bases). The CDR3 spans 16 residues. V was pared by 0 bases and J by 11 bases, with 17 bases between. CDR1 and CDR2 from the germline V gene are LNHNV and YYDKDF (reference sequence). The CDR3 is CATSRDDHRAPYVLTF. The DNA of the CDR3 is TGTGCCACCAGCAGAGATGACCACAGGGCCCCTTACGTCCTGACTTTC.

This clone occurred once. The chain links TRBV2 to TRBJ1-1; TRBD1 matches at 8 bases. With V trimmed by 2 bases and J by 10 bases, 9 bases remained unmatched. In germline, CDR1 is SNHLY, CDR2 FYNNEI. The CDR3 is made up of 14 amino acids. Here the CDR3 DNA reads TGTGCCAGCAGTGAAACGGCAGGGGGCGGGGGAGCTTTCTTT. It is translated as CASSETAGGGGAFF.

A single count supports this clone. This chain uses TRBV4-2 with TRBJ1-3, with D possibly matching TRBD1 (5 bases). The CDR3 sequence is 21 residues long. CDR1 and CDR2 (germline): LGHNA, YNFKEQ. V was shortened by 4 bases and J by 2 bases, with 30 bases between the two germline ends. CDR3 sequence: CASSPKPGGFSGSATGNTIYF. DNA of the CDR3: TGTGCCAGCAGCCCCAAGCCGGGGGGATTCTCCGGAAGCGCCACTGGAAACACCATATATTTT.

The V call is TRBV29-1, the J call TRBJ2-6; perhaps TRBD1 as D (6 bases). This CDR3 has 16 amino acids. Trimming removed 3 bases from V and 0 bases from J, with 12 bases in between. Germline-derived CDR1 and CDR2 are SQVTM and ANQGSEA. CDR3 amino acids: CSVEGRGNSGANVLTF. CDR3 bases: TGCAGCGTTGAGGGCAGGGGAAACTCTGGGGCCAACGTCCTGACTTTC.

This chain joins TRBV5-4 and TRBJ2-7, with D maybe TRBD2 (5 bases). This CDR3 is built from 14 residues. The germline V and J ends were trimmed by 3 bases and 0 bases, with 10 bases remaining between them. Germline CDR1 and CDR2: SGHNT and YYREEE (reference sequence). CDR3 nucleotide sequence: TGTGCCAGCAGCTCGCCGGGATACTCCTACGAGCAGTACTTC. It codes for CASSSPGYSYEQYF.

This clone was counted a single time. The genes are TRBV19 and TRBJ2-2; D ambiguous. The V gene lost 7 bases and the J gene lost 3 bases, with 12 bases spanning the gap. Looked up from germline, CDR1 is LNHDA and CDR2 is SQIVND (reference sequence). The CDR3 consists of 14 residues. The CDR3 region has the DNA TGTGCCAGTAAATCCCCCGAACACACCGGGGAGCTGTTTTTT. Translating gives CASKSPEHTGELFF.